This T cell receptor beta chain was captured by sequencing in a study of a mutant IDH1 vaccine in newly diagnosed glioma. The wider study: Before enrollment, the patients had been treated with radiotherapy alone, temozolomide alone, or both together. Most of them had received both.

CDR1 LNHNV and CDR2 YYDKDF come from the germline V gene (reference sequence). This CDR3 region has 16 residues. Trimming took off 0 bases at V and 5 bases at J, with 16 bases between the two ends. Time point specified: week 35, safety follow-up. Alongside topical imiquimod, each dose of vaccine comprised 300 ug of mutant IDH1 20-mer peptide. Study-level findings and limits: A vaccine-induced immune response developed in roughly 95% of the patients.

Of note for this clone: No antigen is known for it.

Repertoires were generated with immunoSEQ multiplex PCR, while TCRdb's copy carries only in-frame clones and drops some. The sample has some 60,000 clones, 70% to 90% seen once. The origin of this receptor is a man aged 40-50 years with glioma. Specimen: PBMCs, collected from a glioma patient whose treatment included an IDH1 peptide vaccine. The chain joins TRBV15 to TRBJ1-1; D possibly corresponds to TRBD1 (5 bases). In DNA form, the CDR3 reads TGTGCCACCAGCAGAGATAGAGGACACGGGGGGACTGAAGCTTTCTTT. It translates to CATSRDRGHGGTEAFF. The variable domain in full, with the rest retrieved from reference TRBV15 and TRBJ1-1, is DAMVIQNPRYQVTQFGKPVTLSCSQTLNHNVMYWYQQKSSQAPKLLFHYYDKDFNNEADTPDNFQSRRPNTSFCFLDIRSPGLGDTAMYLCATSRDRGHGGTEAFFGQGTRLTVV.